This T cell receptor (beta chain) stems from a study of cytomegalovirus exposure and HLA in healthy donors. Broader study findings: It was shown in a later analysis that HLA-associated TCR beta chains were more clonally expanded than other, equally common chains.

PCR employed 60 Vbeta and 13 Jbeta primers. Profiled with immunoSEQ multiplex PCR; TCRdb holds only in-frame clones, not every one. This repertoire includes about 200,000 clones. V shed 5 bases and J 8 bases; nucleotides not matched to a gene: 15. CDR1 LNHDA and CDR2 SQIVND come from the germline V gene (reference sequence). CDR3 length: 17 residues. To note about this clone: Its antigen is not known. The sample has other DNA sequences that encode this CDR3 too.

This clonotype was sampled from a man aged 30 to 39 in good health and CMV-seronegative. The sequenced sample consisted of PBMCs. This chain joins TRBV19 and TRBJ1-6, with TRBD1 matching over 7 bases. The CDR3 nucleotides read TGTGCCAGTAGTCCACTTTCAGGGGGTCGTGCCGATTCACCCCTCCACTTT. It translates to CASSPLSGGRADSPLHF. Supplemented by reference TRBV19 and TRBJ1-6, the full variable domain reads DGGITQSPKYLFRKEGQNVTLSCEQNLNHDAMYWYRQDPGQGLRLIYYSQIVNDFQKGDIAEGYSVSREKKESFPLTVTSAQKNPTAFYLCASSPLSGGRADSPLHFGNGTRLTVT.